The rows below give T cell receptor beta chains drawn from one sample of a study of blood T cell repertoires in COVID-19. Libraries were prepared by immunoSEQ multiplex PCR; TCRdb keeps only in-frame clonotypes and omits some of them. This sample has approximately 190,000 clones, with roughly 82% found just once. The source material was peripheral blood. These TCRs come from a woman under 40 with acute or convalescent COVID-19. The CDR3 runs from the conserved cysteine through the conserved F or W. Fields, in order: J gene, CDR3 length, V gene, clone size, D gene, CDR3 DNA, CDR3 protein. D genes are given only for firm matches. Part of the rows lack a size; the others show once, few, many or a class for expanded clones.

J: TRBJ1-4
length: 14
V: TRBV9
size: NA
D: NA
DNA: TGTGCCAGCAGCCCCTCCGGTTTTAATGAAAAACTGTTTTTT
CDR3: CASSPSGFNEKLFF

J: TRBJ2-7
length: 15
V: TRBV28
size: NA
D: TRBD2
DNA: TGTGCCAGCAGTTTACGCGGGAGGGAAACCTACGAGCAGTACTTC
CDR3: CASSLRGRETYEQYF

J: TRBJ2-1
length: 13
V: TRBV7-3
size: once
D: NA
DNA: TGTGCCAGCAGCACCACAGGGCCCAATGAGCAGTTCTTC
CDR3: CASSTTGPNEQFF

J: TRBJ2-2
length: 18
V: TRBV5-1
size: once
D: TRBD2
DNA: TGCGCCAGCAGCTTGGTGGCTAGCGGGGACTTCATAGCCGGGGAGCTGTTTTTT
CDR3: CASSLVASGDFIAGELFF

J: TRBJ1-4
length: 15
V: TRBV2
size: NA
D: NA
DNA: TGTGCCAGCCTACGGAGGGGTTTTTCAAATGAAAAACTGTTTTTT
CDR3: CASLRRGFSNEKLFF

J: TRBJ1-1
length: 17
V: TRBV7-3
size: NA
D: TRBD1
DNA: TGTGCCAGCAGCCGAGGGGGCGCGGGGCCCATGAACACTGAAGCTTTCTTT
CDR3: CASSRGGAGPMNTEAFF

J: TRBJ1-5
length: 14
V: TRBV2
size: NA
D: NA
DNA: TGTGCCAGCAGTGACTCGGGGATGAGTCAGCCCCAGCATTTT
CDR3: CASSDSGMSQPQHF

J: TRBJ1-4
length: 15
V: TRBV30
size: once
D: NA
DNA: TGTGCCTGGAGTGTACGGGCAGGGCTAAGAGAAAAACTGTTTTTT
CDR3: CAWSVRAGLREKLFF

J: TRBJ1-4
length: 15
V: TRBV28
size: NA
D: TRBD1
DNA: TGTGCCAGCAGCACTGTCACAGGGGGTAATGAAAAACTGTTTTTT
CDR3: CASSTVTGGNEKLFF

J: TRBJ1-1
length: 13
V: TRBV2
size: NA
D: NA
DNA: TGTGCCAGCAGTGAACAGTGGTTGACAGAAGCTTTCTTT
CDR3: CASSEQWLTEAFF

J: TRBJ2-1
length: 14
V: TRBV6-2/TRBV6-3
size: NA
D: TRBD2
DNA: TGTGCCAGCAGTACCCTAGCGGGATCCAATGAGCAGTTCTTC
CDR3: CASSTLAGSNEQFF